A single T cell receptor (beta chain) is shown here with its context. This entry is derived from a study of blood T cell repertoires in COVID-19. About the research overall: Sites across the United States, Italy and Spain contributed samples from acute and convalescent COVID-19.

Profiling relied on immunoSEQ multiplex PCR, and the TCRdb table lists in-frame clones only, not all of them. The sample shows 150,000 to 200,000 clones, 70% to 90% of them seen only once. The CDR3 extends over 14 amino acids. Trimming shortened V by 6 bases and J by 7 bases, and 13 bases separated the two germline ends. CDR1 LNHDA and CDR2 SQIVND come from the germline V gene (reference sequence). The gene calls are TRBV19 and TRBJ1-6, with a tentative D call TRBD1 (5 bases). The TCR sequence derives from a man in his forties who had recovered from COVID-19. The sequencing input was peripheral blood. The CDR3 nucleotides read TGTGCCAGTAGACAGGACCGACGGAATTCACCCCTCCACTTT. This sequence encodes CASRQDRRNSPLHF.